This T cell receptor beta chain was sequenced in a study of CD8+ T cells in alopecia areata. General study findings and limits: Higher clonality was seen in lesional scalp than in normal scalp, especially in alopecia totalis/universalis.

In each case, RNA was isolated and then reverse transcribed into cDNA as the sequencing template. The assay was immunoSEQ multiplex PCR, and TCRdb's table has in-frame clones only and misses some. There are 110,000 or so clones in the sample; 45% to 65% occur only once, and 3% to 4% lies in the top ten. Regarding this clone: Its antigen is not known.

The CDR3 runs 16 residues. Germline V gives CDR1 LNHNV, CDR2 YYDKDF (reference sequence). Unmatched junction bases numbered 12, after V lost 0 bases and J lost 8 bases. Stated treatment: oral pan-JAK inhibitor, 5-10 mg twice daily. V is TRBV15 and J is TRBJ1-2; 7 positions match TRBD1. The sample was CD4+ T cells sorted from blood, taken at week 24, from a patient treated with tofacitinib. This sequence was found in a human donor with alopecia areata. DNA of the CDR3: TGTGCCACCAGCAGAGATGAGAATGACAGGGCGAGGGGCTACACCTTC. It specifies CATSRDENDRARGYTF.